Listed here is a single T cell receptor (beta chain). This sample is drawn from a study of blood T cell repertoires in COVID-19. On the study more broadly: Material from acute and convalescent COVID-19 was sourced from the United States, Italy and Spain.

Profiling relied on immunoSEQ multiplex PCR, and the TCRdb table lists in-frame clones only, not all of them. The table shows roughly 300,000 clones, with about 90% occurring only once. Germline V gene sequence: CDR1 MDHEN, CDR2 SYDVKM. V was pared by 4 bases and J by 7 bases, with 5 bases of the junction left unmatched. The CDR3 consists of 15 residues. The sequenced sample consisted of PBMCs or T cells enriched from blood (not recorded which). J is TRBJ1-6 and V is TRBV28; TRBD1 matches at 9 bases. The origin of this receptor is a woman aged 25 to 39 who had recovered from COVID-19. In DNA form, the CDR3 reads TGTGCCAGCAGTTCGGACAGGGGTAGGAATTCACCCCTCCACTTT. Translated, it gives CASSSDRGRNSPLHF.